The 15 T cell receptor beta chains listed next were all sequenced from one sample in a study of identical twins' blood T cells. TCRdb reanalysed the 5' RACE reads using MiXCR and keeps one entry per CDR3 protein. The data contain 350,000 to 450,000 distinct CDR3 sequences, about 28% of them singletons. Sequencing used PBMCs. These receptors were collected from a woman aged 18-50 years in good health.

A few counts support this clonotype. V and J are TRBV7-9 and TRBJ1-1; possible D gene TRBD1, 5 bases. In germline, CDR1 is SEHNR, CDR2 FQNEAQ (reference sequence). The CDR3 has 17 amino acids. Trimming shortened V by 3 bases and J by 1 base, and 18 bases separated the two germline ends. The CDR3 region has the DNA TGTGCCAGCAGCTTCCGTAGGGGCGGGGGGAAGAACACTGAAGCTTTCTTT. Residues: CASSFRRGGGKNTEAFF.

As regards this clonotype: Given a much more abundant clone one base away, this may be a read error. The rearrangement joins TRBV10-3 to TRBJ1-1; D perhaps matches TRBD1 (5 bases). CDR1 is ENHRY and CDR2 is SYGVKD in the germline V gene. This CDR3 comprises 13 residues. Trimming took off 7 bases at V and 2 bases at J, with 11 bases between the two ends. This CDR3 reads CAIIAGPNTEAFF. The DNA for the CDR3 is TGTGCCATCATTGCAGGGCCCAACACTGAAGCTTTCTTT.

This clonotype was found a few times. The chain couples TRBV7-8 to TRBJ1-1; D not certain. CDR3 length: 16 amino acids. The germline V gene encodes CDR1 SGHVS and CDR2 FQNEAQ. With 1 base removed from V and 1 base from J, the gap between germline ends came to 13 bases. The CDR3 region is CASSLGVLIGNTEAFF. The DNA for the CDR3 is TGTGCCAGCAGCTTAGGGGTCTTAATTGGGAACACTGAAGCTTTCTTT.

This clonotype has just a few counts. V gene TRBV2 combines with J gene TRBJ1-1; no clear D gene. Per germline, CDR1 SNHLY and CDR2 FYNNEI. CDR3 length: 11 residues. V lost 7 bases to trimming and J lost 3 bases, with 6 bases between them. CDR3 nucleotides: TGTGCCAGCAACTATGACACTGAAGCTTTCTTT. It specifies CASNYDTEAFF.

This rearrangement joins TRBV29-1 to TRBJ1-5; D unclear. Trimming took off 7 bases at V and 9 bases at J, with 16 bases between the two ends. Germline assignment: CDR1 SQVTM and CDR2 ANQGSEA. This CDR3 spans 12 amino acids. The CDR3 protein is CSAPNHRLPQHF. As DNA, the CDR3 is TGCAGCGCCCCAAACCACCGTTTGCCCCAGCATTTT.

This clonotype was observed a handful of times. An end of the junction differs from the germline gene, which may be a read error. The chain carries TRBV5-4 and TRBJ1-6, with 8 positions matching TRBD1. The CDR3 has 16 amino acids. Germline V gene sequence: CDR1 SGHNT, CDR2 YYREEE (reference sequence). CDR3: CASSPGQGLPNSPLHF. The CDR3 DNA is TGTGCCAGCAGCCCAGGACAGGGTCTTCCTAATTCGCCCCTCCACTTT.

A remark on this clonotype: Given a much more abundant clone one base away, this may be a read error. V and J are TRBV13 and TRBJ2-1, with D perhaps being TRBD1 or TRBD2 (5 bases each). Germline V CDR1 and CDR2: PRHDT, FYEKMQ (reference sequence). CDR3 length: 16 residues. The V and J ends lost 2 bases and 0 bases respectively, with 11 bases between them. The CDR3 region has the DNA TGTGCCAGCAGCTTACTGGGGGTAGGCTCCTACAATGAGCAGTTCTTC. This translates into CASSLLGVGSYNEQFF.

This clonotype was picked up a small number of times. The chain employs TRBV19 and TRBJ1-5; 7 bases agree with TRBD1. This CDR3 contains 15 residues. J gave up 4 bases and V 5 bases, and 8 bases lay outside the gene matches. Germline loops: CDR1 LNHDA, CDR2 SQIVND (reference sequence). CDR3 DNA: TGTGCCAGTAGTTTGACCGGGACAGATAATCAGCCCCAGCATTTT. It codes for CASSLTGTDNQPQHF.

The chain joins TRBV11-1 to TRBJ2-3; D unresolved. The germline V and J ends were trimmed by 5 bases and 2 bases, with 8 bases remaining between them. Looked up from germline, CDR1 is SGHAT and CDR2 is FQDESV (reference sequence). This CDR3 is built from 13 residues. The CDR3 DNA follows: TGTGCCAGCAGCCGAGTGTACACAGATACGCAGTATTTT. The encoded protein is CASSRVYTDTQYF.

The chain has TRBV12-3 or TRBV12-4 and TRBJ1-1; D unresolved. The V end lost 2 bases, the J end lost 6 bases, and 16 bases lay between the germline ends. The CDR3 length is 15 residues. The CDR3: CASSLMVTGISEAFF. Written as DNA, the CDR3 is TGTGCCAGCAGTTTAATGGTTACGGGTATCTCTGAAGCTTTCTTT.

The genes are TRBV5-5 and TRBJ1-2; maybe TRBD1 (5 bases). CDR1 and CDR2 from the germline V gene are SGHKS and YYEKEE (reference sequence). V was clipped by 0 bases and J by 2 bases, with 11 bases between them. The CDR3 runs to 15 residues. CDR3 sequence: CASSLAGDLNYGYTF. CDR3 nucleotides: TGTGCCAGCAGCTTGGCGGGGGACCTGAACTATGGCTACACCTTC.

Turning to this clonotype: A read error may account for a junction end that differs from germline. The chain is built from TRBV4-1 and TRBJ1-1; D might be TRBD1 (6 bases). CDR3 length: 16 residues. Germline V CDR1 and CDR2: MGHRA, YSYEKL. CDR3 amino acids: CASNQSNRQANTEAFF. For the CDR3, the DNA is TGCGCCAGCAACCAAAGTAATCGACAGGCGAACACTGAAGCTTTCTTT.

This clonotype occurred a few times. This chain joins TRBV11-2 and TRBJ1-1; tentative D call: TRBD1 (6 bases). The CDR3 sequence is 16 residues long. V was trimmed by 2 bases and J by 2 bases, leaving 15 bases between them. From germline, CDR1 is SGHAT and CDR2 FQNNGV. The CDR3 bases are TGTGCCAGCAGCTTATTCACCACAGGGATTAACACTGAAGCTTTCTTT. As protein: CASSLFTTGINTEAFF.

This clonotype was observed a single time. The chain uses TRBV20-1 and TRBJ1-2; D may be TRBD1 (6 bases). CDR1 and CDR2 (germline): DFQATT, SNEGSKA (reference sequence). V lost 3 bases, J lost 8 bases, and 16 bases lay in between. This CDR3 spans 13 amino acids. For the CDR3, the DNA is TGCAGTGCTAGTACTGGGGGCTACCACGGCTACACCTTC. This translates into CSASTGGYHGYTF.

A few counts support this clonotype. The chain has TRBV7-6 and TRBJ2-1, with 9 bases lining up with TRBD2. V lost 5 bases and J lost 6; bases outside the gene matches: 5. There are 14 residues in the CDR3. CDR1 SGHVS and CDR2 FNYEAQ come from the germline V gene. The CDR3 loop is CASSRGTSPNEQFF. The CDR3 DNA follows: TGTGCCAGCAGCAGGGGGACTAGCCCCAATGAGCAGTTCTTC. The variable domain in full, completed from reference TRBV7-6 and TRBJ2-1, reads GAGVSQSPRYKVTKRGQDVALRCDPISGHVSLYWYRQALGQGPEFLTYFNYEAQQDKSGLPNDRFSAERPEGSISTLTIQRTEQRDSAMYRCASSRGTSPNEQFFGPGTRLTVL.